This entry lists 28 T cell receptor beta chains sequenced from one sample in a study of blood T cell repertoires in COVID-19 (TCRdb year 2020). Libraries were constructed by the immunoSEQ multiplex PCR assay. TCRdb obtained this table from immuneACCESS and retained in-frame rearrangements with V and J assigned. These tables miss some clones; where compared with another copy, unresolved V genes account for less than half of the shortfall, and the remainder is unexplained. This sample has 85,000 to 100,000 clones in its table, and 60% to 85% of those were observed once. The ten biggest clones cover roughly 8.6% of the sample. Material: peripheral blood. All receptors come from a man between 45 and 60 years old who had recovered from COVID-19.

The chain has TRBV2 and TRBJ1-1, with D possibly being TRBD1 (5 bases). Per the germline V gene, CDR1 is SNHLY and CDR2 is FYNNEI. Trimming removed 6 bases at V and 11 bases at J, with 22 bases between. This CDR3 is built from 14 residues. For the CDR3, the DNA is TGTGCCAGCAGCCCAGGTCCCCGGGGGGGGGAGGCTTTCTTT. Protein sequence: CASSPGPRGGEAFF.

The sample holds many counts of this clone. The chain combines TRBV5-4 with TRBJ2-7; 8 nucleotides line up with TRBD1. Per germline, CDR1 SGHNT and CDR2 YYREEE (reference sequence). CDR3 length: 15 residues. V was clipped by 3 bases and J by 4 bases; unmatched bases: 9. Written as DNA, the CDR3 is TGTGCCAGCAGCTCAACCGGGACAGGCGGGTACGAGCAGTACTTC. This encodes CASSSTGTGGYEQYF.

The V and J genes are TRBV5-1 and TRBJ2-1; D unresolved. V was pared by 0 bases and J by 5 bases, with 6 bases between. Germline V gene data show CDR1 as SGHRS and CDR2 as YFSETQ. The CDR3 is made up of 13 amino acids. CDR3 in DNA: TGCGCCAGCAGCTTGGACAGTAACAATGAGCAGTTCTTC. Amino acids: CASSLDSNNEQFF.

This chain links TRBV15 with TRBJ2-1, with D tentatively TRBD1 (6 bases). This CDR3 contains 15 residues. Per germline, CDR1 LNHNV and CDR2 YYDKDF (reference sequence). V was pared by 5 bases and J by 3 bases, with 14 bases between. Here the CDR3 reads CATSVRGGGYNEQFF. The CDR3 DNA reads as TGTGCCACCAGCGTCAGGGGTGGTGGCTACAATGAGCAGTTCTTC.

The chain recombines TRBV12-3 or TRBV12-4 with TRBJ2-1; 7 nucleotides agree with TRBD1. The V segment lost 6 bases and the J segment 14 bases; nucleotides outside the gene matches: 10. This CDR3 comprises 12 residues. CDR3 DNA sequence: TGTGCCAGCAGCCTGAACCGGGACAGCAAGTTCTTC. It yields the protein CASSLNRDSKFF.

Of note for this clone: A junction boundary mismatches the germline segment, possibly from a read error. The chain carries TRBV3-1 (or the pseudogene TRBV3-2) and TRBJ2-7, with 8 bases matching TRBD1. The CDR3 is 13 residues long. The germline V gene has CDR1 LGHDT and CDR2 YNNKEL (reference sequence). CDR3 sequence reads: CASSQRSGDRIDF. The CDR3 nucleotides read TGTGCCAGCAGCCAAAGGTCAGGGGACAGGATCGACTTC.

This chain joins TRBV5-1 and TRBJ2-7, with a possible D match to TRBD1 (6 bases). V lost 2 bases and J 4 bases, leaving 13 bases between the germline ends. Per germline, CDR1 SGHRS and CDR2 YFSETQ. This CDR3 spans 14 amino acids. The CDR3 loop is CASSLQGPPYEQYF. CDR3 in DNA: TGCGCCAGCAGCTTACAGGGACCACCTTACGAGCAGTACTTC.

This chain links TRBV29-1 with TRBJ2-7; no reliable D call. CDR3 length: 11 amino acids. CDR1 is SQVTM and CDR2 is ANQGSEA in the germline V gene. The CDR3 DNA reads TGCGGCGCTATGAGCTCCTACGAGCAGTACTTC. Protein product: CGAMSSYEQYF.

Only a few counts were recorded for this clone. This chain links TRBV10-3 with TRBJ1-5; 7 bases fit TRBD1. Germline CDR1 and CDR2: ENHRY and SYGVKD. The J segment lost 4 bases and the V segment lost 3 bases, leaving 12 bases of the junction unmatched. This CDR3 has 17 amino acids. The CDR3 protein is CAISESLLTGQNQPQHF. The CDR3 DNA sequence: TGTGCCATCAGTGAATCTCTTCTGACAGGGCAAAATCAGCCCCAGCATTTT.

The chain is built from TRBV7-5 and TRBJ1-2; TRBD1 is taken as the D call from the table, unchecked against the DNA. TRBV7-5 is recorded as a pseudogene. The length of the CDR3 is 15 residues. CDR3 DNA sequence: TGTGCCAGAAGACTCTCCCCCCTGGGCTGGAATGGCTACACCTTC. Protein: CARRLSPLGWNGYTF.

The chain recombines TRBV7-2 with TRBJ1-2; 7 nucleotides match TRBD1. The CDR3 has 13 amino acids. From germline, CDR1 is SGHTA and CDR2 FQGNSA. V was clipped by 1 base and J by 8 bases; unmatched bases: 4. In DNA form, the CDR3 reads TGTGCCAGCAGCTTAGGAGGGGGCTTCGGCTACACCTTC. It codes for CASSLGGGFGYTF.

This clone was seen a few times. The rearrangement uses TRBV6-5 and TRBJ2-7; 12 nucleotides match TRBD1. V was pared by 6 bases and J by 4 bases, with 4 bases of the junction left unmatched. Germline-derived CDR1 and CDR2 are MNHEY and SVGAGI. The CDR3 is 14 residues long. The CDR3 bases are TGTGCCAGCAGGGGGACAGGGGGCAGGTACGAGCAGTACTTC. It is translated as CASRGTGGRYEQYF.

This clone was seen a single time. This chain connects TRBV7-2 to TRBJ2-1; 9 nucleotides line up with TRBD2. The ends lost 2 bases at V and 6 bases at J; junction bases unmatched: 5. This CDR3 spans 15 amino acids. The germline CDR1 and CDR2 sequences are SGHTA and FQGNSA. DNA for the CDR3: TGTGCCAGCAGCTTACGCGGGAGGGTTAGCAATGAGCAGTTCTTC. This translates into CASSLRGRVSNEQFF.

The chain links TRBV4-1 to TRBJ1-2; possible D gene TRBD1, 6 bases. V lost 1 base and J 8 bases, leaving 17 bases between the germline ends. There are 15 residues in the CDR3. CDR1 and CDR2 (germline): MGHRA, YSYEKL. In DNA, the CDR3 is TGCGCCAGCAGCCAAGTTCAGCAACAGGGATTGGGCTACACCTTC. This codes for CASSQVQQQGLGYTF.

The rearrangement links TRBV9 to TRBJ2-3; D is undetermined. The V gene lost 4 bases and the J gene lost 3 bases, with 18 bases spanning the gap. Germline assignment: CDR1 SGDLS and CDR2 YYNGEE. The CDR3 extends over 16 amino acids. The CDR3: CASSLFPGSSTDTQYF. The CDR3 bases are TGTGCCAGCAGCCTTTTCCCGGGTTCATCGACAGATACGCAGTATTTT.

The genes are TRBV2 and TRBJ2-3, with D perhaps TRBD2 (6 bases). The V and J ends lost 3 bases and 5 bases respectively, with 12 bases between them. The CDR3 consists of 14 residues. CDR1 and CDR2 from the germline V gene are SNHLY and FYNNEI. The CDR3 reads CASSEGGWLDTQYF. CDR3 DNA: TGTGCCAGCAGTGAGGGGGGATGGCTAGATACGCAGTATTTT.

The chain carries TRBV28 and TRBJ1-1; no clear D. CDR1 is MDHEN and CDR2 is SYDVKM in the germline V gene. Trimming shortened V by 7 bases and J by 10 bases, and 13 bases separated the two germline ends. The CDR3 loop spans 11 amino acids. This chain's CDR3 is CASTLRGRAFF. The DNA for the CDR3 is TGTGCCAGCACCCTGCGGGGTAGAGCTTTCTTT.

The chain employs TRBV7-6 and TRBJ2-3; 9 positions match TRBD2. Per germline, CDR1 SGHVS and CDR2 FNYEAQ. V lost 5 bases to trimming and J lost 0 bases; unmatched junction nucleotides: 12. This CDR3 comprises 18 residues. CDR3 loop: CASSPISSGAVSTDTQYF. CDR3 coding DNA: TGTGCCAGCAGCCCCATCTCTAGCGGGGCCGTTAGCACAGATACGCAGTATTTT.

This clone was counted once. The rearrangement uses TRBV12-3 or TRBV12-4 and TRBJ1-4; D is unresolved. Deletions cut 4 bases from V and 10 bases from J, with 13 bases between. The CDR3 runs to 13 residues. CDR3 protein: CASSSATGGKLFF. Here the CDR3 DNA reads TGTGCCAGCAGTTCCGCGACGGGTGGAAAACTGTTTTTT.

The chain recombines TRBV7-9 with TRBJ1-4; TRBD1 aligns across 11 bases. The V gene's germline CDR1 is SEHNR and CDR2 FQNEAQ (reference sequence). CDR3 size: 14 residues. J gave up 7 bases and V 5 bases, and 3 bases lay outside the gene matches. Written as DNA, the CDR3 is TGTGCCAGCAGCCCCGGGACAGGGGGTGAAAAACTGTTTTTT. This sequence encodes CASSPGTGGEKLFF.

The rearrangement joins TRBV4-2 to TRBJ2-3, with TRBD2 identical over 8 bases. Germline assignment: CDR1 LGHNA and CDR2 YNFKEQ. The CDR3 has 16 residues. V was pared by 4 bases and J by 1 base, with 7 bases of the junction left unmatched. CDR3 residues: CASSRFGSGGTDTQYF. The CDR3 DNA reads as TGTGCCAGCAGCCGCTTCGGTAGCGGGGGCACAGATACGCAGTATTTT.

This clone was counted only a few times. The rearrangement uses TRBV19 and TRBJ2-7; 9 positions match TRBD1. The CDR3 runs 13 residues. Per germline, CDR1 LNHDA and CDR2 SQIVND (reference sequence). V shed 5 bases, J shed 2 bases, and the junction held 1 base outside the gene matches. CDR3 residues: CASSGQGTYEQYF. The CDR3 coding sequence is TGTGCCAGTAGTGGACAGGGGACCTACGAGCAGTACTTC.

V usage is TRBV4-1 and J usage is TRBJ2-7; 8 bases align to TRBD1. Germline V gives CDR1 MGHRA, CDR2 YSYEKL. After removal of 0 bases from V and 7 bases from J, the junction contained 14 bases not matched to a gene. The CDR3 contains 17 residues. CDR3 region: CASSQDSYRTGYYEQYF. In DNA form, the CDR3 reads TGCGCCAGCAGCCAAGATTCCTATAGGACAGGGTATTATGAGCAGTACTTC.

The chain is built from TRBV29-1 and TRBJ1-3; D gene ambiguous. Trimming left V 4 bases short and J 1 base short, with 14 bases between. This CDR3 has 15 amino acids. Germline assignment: CDR1 SQVTM and CDR2 ANQGSEA. CDR3 loop: CSVVGEGDSGNTIYF. The DNA of the CDR3 is TGCAGCGTTGTTGGTGAGGGAGATTCTGGAAACACCATATATTTT. Supplemented by reference TRBV29-1 and TRBJ1-3, the full variable domain reads SAVISQKPSRDICQRGTSLTIQCQVDSQVTMMFWYRQQPGQSLTLIATANQGSEATYESGFVIDKFPISRPNLTFSTLTVSNMSPEDSSIYLCSVVGEGDSGNTIYFGEGSWLTVV.

This sequence joins TRBV12-5 and TRBJ2-1, with D perhaps TRBD1 (6 bases). V lost 6 bases and J 4 bases, leaving 16 bases between the germline ends. Germline CDR1 is LGHNT and CDR2 is FRNRAP. The CDR3 spans 15 residues. CDR3 DNA: TGTGCTAGTGGACGGGACACCTTCAGATACAATGAGCAGTTCTTC. Translation: CASGRDTFRYNEQFF. Full variable domain (remainder filled in from reference TRBV12-5 and TRBJ2-1): DARVTQTPRHKVTEMGQEVTMRCQPILGHNTVFWYRQTMMQGLELLAYFRNRAPLDDSGMPKDRFSAEMPDATLATLKIQPSEPRDSAVYFCASGRDTFRYNEQFFGPGTRLTVL.

This clone was recorded once. The rearrangement uses TRBV11-1 and TRBJ1-1; unclear D gene. The V and J ends lost 3 bases and 0 bases respectively, with 14 bases between them. The CDR3 covers 16 residues. Germline CDR1 and CDR2: SGHAT and FQDESV (reference sequence). The CDR3 region is CASSFDISTLNTEAFF. The CDR3 DNA is TGTGCCAGCAGCTTCGACATCAGCACTTTGAACACTGAAGCTTTCTTT.

This clone was seen a single time. The rearrangement links TRBV11-2 to TRBJ1-6; 9 nucleotides match TRBD1. This CDR3 spans 19 amino acids. V was clipped by 4 bases and J by 0 bases; unmatched bases: 10. Germline CDR1 and CDR2: SGHAT and FQNNGV. CDR3 sequence: CASSYSLGTGSSYNSPLHF. The DNA for the CDR3 is TGTGCCAGCAGCTATTCACTCGGGACAGGGAGCTCCTATAATTCACCCCTCCACTTT.

This clone is a singleton in its sample. The chain has TRBV6-1 and TRBJ2-1; the match to TRBD1 covers 10 bases. Germline CDR1 MNHNS, CDR2 SASEGT. After removal of 4 bases from V and 1 base from J, the junction contained 4 bases not matched to a gene. This CDR3 spans 16 amino acids. This chain's CDR3 is CASSGRQGASYNEQFF. The CDR3 coding sequence is TGTGCCAGCAGTGGAAGACAGGGGGCATCCTACAATGAGCAGTTCTTC.